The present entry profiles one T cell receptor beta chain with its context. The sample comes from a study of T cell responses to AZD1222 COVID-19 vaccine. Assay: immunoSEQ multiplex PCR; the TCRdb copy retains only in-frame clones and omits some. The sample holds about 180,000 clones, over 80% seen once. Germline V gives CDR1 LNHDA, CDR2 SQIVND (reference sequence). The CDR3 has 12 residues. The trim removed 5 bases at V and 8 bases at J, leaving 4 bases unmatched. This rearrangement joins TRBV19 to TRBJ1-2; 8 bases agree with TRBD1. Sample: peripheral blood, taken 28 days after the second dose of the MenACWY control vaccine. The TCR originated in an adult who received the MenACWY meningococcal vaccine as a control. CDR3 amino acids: CASSSGQGGYTF. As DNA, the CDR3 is TGTGCCAGTAGTTCCGGACAGGGCGGCTACACCTTC.